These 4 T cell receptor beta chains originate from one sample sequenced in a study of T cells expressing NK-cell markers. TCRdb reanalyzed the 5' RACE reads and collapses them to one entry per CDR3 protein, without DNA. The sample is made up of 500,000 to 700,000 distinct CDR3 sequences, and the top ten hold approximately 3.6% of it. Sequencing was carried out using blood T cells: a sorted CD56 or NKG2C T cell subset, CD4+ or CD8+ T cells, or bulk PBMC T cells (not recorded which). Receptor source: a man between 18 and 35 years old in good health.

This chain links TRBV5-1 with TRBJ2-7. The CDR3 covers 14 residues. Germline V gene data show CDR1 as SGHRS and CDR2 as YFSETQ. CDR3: CASSLPLPEAEQYF.

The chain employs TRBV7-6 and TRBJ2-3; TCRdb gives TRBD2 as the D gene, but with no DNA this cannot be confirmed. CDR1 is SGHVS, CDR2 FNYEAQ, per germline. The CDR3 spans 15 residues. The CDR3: CASGLLAGSTDTQYF.

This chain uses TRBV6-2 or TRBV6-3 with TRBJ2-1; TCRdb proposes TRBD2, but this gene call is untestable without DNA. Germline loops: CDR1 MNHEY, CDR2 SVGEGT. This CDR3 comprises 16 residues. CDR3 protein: CASRTIAGGGHNEQFF.

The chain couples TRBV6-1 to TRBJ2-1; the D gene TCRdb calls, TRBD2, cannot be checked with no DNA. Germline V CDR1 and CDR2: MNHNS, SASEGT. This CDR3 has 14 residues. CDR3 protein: CAGSGTRSVNEQFF.